The following is a TCR beta chain sequence with its context. Clones were sequenced by immunoSEQ multiplex PCR, and TCRdb holds only the in-frame ones, with some missing. The sample records around 700,000 clones, 72% being singletons. This sample stems from a study of shared clonotypes between healthy human individuals. Both subsets, CD45RA+ naive and CD45RA-negative memory, were split from the CD4+ cells. CDR1 and CDR2 from the germline V gene are SEHNR and FQNEAQ (reference sequence). After removal of 8 bases from V and 4 bases from J, the junction contained 5 bases not matched to a gene. This CDR3 spans 13 amino acids.

Material for sequencing was memory CD4+ T cells sorted from blood. Subset described: CD45RA-negative fraction. This sequence originates from a woman aged 25 to 39 in good health. The chain uses TRBV7-9 and TRBJ2-5; 9 bases map to TRBD1. This CDR3 is CASGGQGVETQYF. DNA of the CDR3: TGTGCCAGCGGGGGACAGGGTGTAGAGACCCAGTACTTC.